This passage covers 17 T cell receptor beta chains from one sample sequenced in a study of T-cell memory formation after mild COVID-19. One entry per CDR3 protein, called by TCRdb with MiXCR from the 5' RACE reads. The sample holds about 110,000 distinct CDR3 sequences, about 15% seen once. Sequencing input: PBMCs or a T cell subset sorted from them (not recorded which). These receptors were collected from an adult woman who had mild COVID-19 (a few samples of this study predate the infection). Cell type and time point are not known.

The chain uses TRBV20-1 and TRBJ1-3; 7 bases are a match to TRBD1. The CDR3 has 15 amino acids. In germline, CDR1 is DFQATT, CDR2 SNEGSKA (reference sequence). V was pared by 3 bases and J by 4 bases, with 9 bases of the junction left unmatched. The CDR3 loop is CSASQPQTGGNTIYF. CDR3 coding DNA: TGCAGTGCTAGCCAACCCCAGACAGGGGGAAACACCATATATTTT.

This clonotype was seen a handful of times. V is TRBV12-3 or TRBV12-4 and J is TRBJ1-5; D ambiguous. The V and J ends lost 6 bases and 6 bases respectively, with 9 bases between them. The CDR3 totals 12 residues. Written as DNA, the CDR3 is TGTGCCAGCAGCGAGAGCCCTCAGCCCCAGCATTTT. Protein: CASSESPQPQHF.

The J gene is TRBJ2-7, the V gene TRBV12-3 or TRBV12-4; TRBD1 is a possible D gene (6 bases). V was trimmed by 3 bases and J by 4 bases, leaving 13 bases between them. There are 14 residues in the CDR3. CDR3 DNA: TGTGCCAGCAGTTTTCAGGGGATCGTATACGAGCAGTACTTC. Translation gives CASSFQGIVYEQYF.

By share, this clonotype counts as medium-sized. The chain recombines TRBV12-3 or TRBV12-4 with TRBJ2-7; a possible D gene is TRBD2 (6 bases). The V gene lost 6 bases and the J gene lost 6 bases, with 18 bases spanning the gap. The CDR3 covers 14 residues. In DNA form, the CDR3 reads TGTGCCAGCAGCCCCTTTCCCCAGGAGGGCGAGCAGTACTTC. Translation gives CASSPFPQEGEQYF.

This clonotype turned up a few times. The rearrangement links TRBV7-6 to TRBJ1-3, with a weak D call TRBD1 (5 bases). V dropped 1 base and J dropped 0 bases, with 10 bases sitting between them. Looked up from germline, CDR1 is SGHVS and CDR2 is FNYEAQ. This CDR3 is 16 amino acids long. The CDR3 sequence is CASSLVQAASGNTIYF. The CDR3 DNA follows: TGTGCCAGCAGCTTAGTACAGGCGGCCTCTGGAAACACCATATATTTT.

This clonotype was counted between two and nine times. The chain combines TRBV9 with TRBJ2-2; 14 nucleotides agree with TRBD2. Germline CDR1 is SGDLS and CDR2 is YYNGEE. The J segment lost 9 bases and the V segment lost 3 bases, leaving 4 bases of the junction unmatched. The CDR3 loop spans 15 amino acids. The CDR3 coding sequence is TGTGCCAGCAGCGCCGGGACTAGCGGGGGCAGGGAGCTGTTTTTT. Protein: CASSAGTSGGRELFF.

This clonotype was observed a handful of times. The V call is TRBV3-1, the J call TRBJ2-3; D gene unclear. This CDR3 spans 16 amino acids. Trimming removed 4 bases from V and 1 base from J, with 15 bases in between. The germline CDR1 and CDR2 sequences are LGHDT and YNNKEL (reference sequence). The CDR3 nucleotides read TGTGCCAGCAGCCCTCGCCTGAGCGCCGGCACAGATACGCAGTATTTT. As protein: CASSPRLSAGTDTQYF.

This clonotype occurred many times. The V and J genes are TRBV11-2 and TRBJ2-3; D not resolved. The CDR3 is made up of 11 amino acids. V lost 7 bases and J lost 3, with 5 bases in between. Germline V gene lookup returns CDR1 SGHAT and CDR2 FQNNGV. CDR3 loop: CASTLTDTQYF. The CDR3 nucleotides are TGTGCCAGCACGTTGACAGATACGCAGTATTTT.

CDR3 sequence (DNA): TGTGCCACCAGTCACCAGGTAGCGGGAATGACATATACGCAGTATTTT. Translation: CATSHQVAGMTYTQYF. V and J are TRBV24-1 and TRBJ2-3, with 8 bases identical to TRBD2. Germline CDR1 KGHDR, CDR2 SFDVKD. The CDR3 runs 16 residues. The ends lost 6 bases at V and 7 bases at J; junction bases unmatched: 14.

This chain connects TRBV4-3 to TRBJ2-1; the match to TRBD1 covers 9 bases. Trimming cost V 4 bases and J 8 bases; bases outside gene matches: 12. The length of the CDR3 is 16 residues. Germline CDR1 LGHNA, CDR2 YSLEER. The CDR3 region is CASSPWGGQGRDEQFF. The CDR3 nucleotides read TGCGCCAGCAGCCCTTGGGGGGGACAGGGCCGCGATGAGCAGTTCTTC.

The CDR3 region is CASSLGEGSEAFF. DNA for the CDR3: TGTGCCAGCAGCTTAGGGGAGGGGTCTGAAGCTTTCTTT. V usage is TRBV7-6 and J usage is TRBJ1-1; tentatively, D is TRBD1 (5 bases). V lost 1 base and J 6 bases, leaving 9 bases between the germline ends. The CDR3 has 13 amino acids. Germline CDR1 is SGHVS and CDR2 is FNYEAQ.

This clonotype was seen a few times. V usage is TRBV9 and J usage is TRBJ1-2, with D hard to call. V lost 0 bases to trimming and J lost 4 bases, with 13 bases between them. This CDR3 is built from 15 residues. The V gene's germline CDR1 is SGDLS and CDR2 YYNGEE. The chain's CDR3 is CASSVGGGPGYGYTF. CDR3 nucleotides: TGTGCCAGCAGCGTAGGTGGCGGGCCTGGCTATGGCTACACCTTC.

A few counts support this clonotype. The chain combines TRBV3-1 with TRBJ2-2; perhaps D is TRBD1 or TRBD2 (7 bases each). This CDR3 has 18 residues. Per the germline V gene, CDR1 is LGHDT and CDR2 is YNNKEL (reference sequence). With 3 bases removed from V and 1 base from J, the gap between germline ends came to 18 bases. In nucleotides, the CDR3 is TGTGCCAGCAGCCAGGGGGGGACAGATTACGGGAACACCGGGGAGCTGTTTTTT. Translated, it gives CASSQGGTDYGNTGELFF.

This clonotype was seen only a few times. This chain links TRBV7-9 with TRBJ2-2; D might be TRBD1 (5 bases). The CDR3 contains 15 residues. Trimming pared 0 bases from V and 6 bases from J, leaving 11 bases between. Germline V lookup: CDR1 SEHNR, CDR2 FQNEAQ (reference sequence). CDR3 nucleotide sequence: TGTGCCAGCAGCTTAGCGACAGCCCCAGCCGGGGAGCTGTTTTTT. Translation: CASSLATAPAGELFF.

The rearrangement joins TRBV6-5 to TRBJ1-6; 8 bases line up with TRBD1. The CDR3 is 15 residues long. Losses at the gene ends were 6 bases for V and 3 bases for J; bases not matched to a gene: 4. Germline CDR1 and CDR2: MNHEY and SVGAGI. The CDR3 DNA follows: TGTGCCAGCAGCTCCGGGACAGGCTATAATTCACCCCTCCACTTT. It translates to CASSSGTGYNSPLHF.

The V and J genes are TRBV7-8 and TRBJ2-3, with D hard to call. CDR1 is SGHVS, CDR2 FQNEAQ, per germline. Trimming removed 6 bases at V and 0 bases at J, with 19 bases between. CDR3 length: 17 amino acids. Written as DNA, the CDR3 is TGTGCCAGCAGTTTTCTAGGGCGAAAAAGTAGCACAGATACGCAGTATTTT. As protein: CASSFLGRKSSTDTQYF.

CDR3 DNA sequence: TGTGCCAGCAGCCCAAGACAGGTCTTAGGGTTGGAAAAACTGTTTTTT. Amino acid sequence: CASSPRQVLGLEKLFF. This chain uses TRBV5-5 with TRBJ1-4, with D maybe TRBD1 (6 bases). The germline gives CDR1 SGHKS, CDR2 YYEKEE (reference sequence). This CDR3 spans 16 amino acids. V shed 4 bases and J shed 8 bases, with 21 bases lying between them.